Only one count was recorded for the clone carrying this T cell receptor (beta chain). The antigen remains unidentified. These data are taken from a study of cytomegalovirus exposure and HLA in healthy donors. Notes on the study in general: Later analysis associated a missense DCLRE1C variant with TCR beta V- and J-gene trimming. A list of roughly 160 TCR beta chains associated with cytomegalovirus was given.

Germline assignment: CDR1 MDHEN and CDR2 SYDVKM. The CDR3 extends over 13 amino acids. The V and J ends lost 7 bases and 7 bases, in that order; junction bases with no gene match: 5. A multiplex PCR was run with 60 Vbeta primers and 13 Jbeta primers. The data were produced by immunoSEQ multiplex PCR, yet TCRdb's version contains in-frame clones alone and is incomplete. The sample has about 210,000 clones; roughly 82% are singletons. Sequenced material: PBMCs. The clonotype comes from a man aged 40-55 years in good health and CMV-seropositive. The chain uses TRBV28 and TRBJ2-2; TRBD2 aligns across 8 bases. CDR3 nucleotide sequence: TGTGCCAGCATTAGCGGGGTGGACGGGGAGCTGTTTTTT. It codes for CASISGVDGELFF.